These T cell receptor beta chains were read from a single sample in a study of T cell clones after liver transplantation. Measured with immunoSEQ multiplex PCR; TCRdb has only the in-frame clones, and not every one. The table has nearly 15,000 clones, about nine tenths seen once. Sequencing was performed on CD8+ T cells from blood, taken before liver transplant. The receptors originated from a human donor who received a liver transplant. Both conserved end residues are part of each CDR3. A D gene is named only where the DNA matches it firmly. Part of the rows lack a size; the others show once, few, many or a class for expanded clones.

j_call: TRBJ1-1; v_call: TRBV19; clone_size: -; d_call: -; cdr3_nt: TGTGCCACCGGACAGACGAAAGCTTTCTTT; cdr3_aa: CATGQTKAFF
j_call: TRBJ2-1; v_call: TRBV4-2; clone_size: -; d_call: -; cdr3_nt: TGTGCCAGCAGCCAAGAAGAGGGGTCTGGGCAGTTCTTC; cdr3_aa: CASSQEEGSGQFF
j_call: TRBJ1-3; v_call: TRBV19; clone_size: -; d_call: -; cdr3_nt: TGTGCCAGTAGTATAATTCAGGGTTCCGGAAACACCATATATTTT; cdr3_aa: CASSIIQGSGNTIYF
j_call: TRBJ2-3; v_call: TRBV9; clone_size: -; d_call: -; cdr3_nt: TGTGCCAGCAGCGTAGGGACAACTAGCACAGATACGCAGTATTTT; cdr3_aa: CASSVGTTSTDTQYF
j_call: TRBJ1-1; v_call: TRBV19; clone_size: -; d_call: -; cdr3_nt: TGTGCCAGTAGTATAGAGAGCATGAACACTGAAGCTTTCTTT; cdr3_aa: CASSIESMNTEAFF
j_call: TRBJ2-1; v_call: TRBV6-5; clone_size: -; d_call: -; cdr3_nt: TGTGCCAGCAGTTACGGGATTGAGCAGTTCTTC; cdr3_aa: CASSYGIEQFF
j_call: TRBJ2-2; v_call: TRBV15; clone_size: -; d_call: -; cdr3_nt: TGTGCCACCAGCAGGAGGGGGAACACCGGGGAGCTGTTTTTT; cdr3_aa: CATSRRGNTGELFF
j_call: TRBJ1-1; v_call: TRBV27; clone_size: -; d_call: TRBD1; cdr3_nt: TGTGCCAGCAGAACAGGGGCTGAAGCTTTCTTT; cdr3_aa: CASRTGAEAFF
j_call: TRBJ2-2; v_call: TRBV7-9; clone_size: -; d_call: -; cdr3_nt: TGTGCCAGCAGCTTAGGAGGTAGTCAGAACACCGGGGAGCTGTTTTTT; cdr3_aa: CASSLGGSQNTGELFF
j_call: TRBJ2-7; v_call: TRBV5-1; clone_size: -; d_call: -; cdr3_nt: TGCGCCAGCAGCGGAAGAGAGGGCTCCGGCTACGAGCAGTACTTC; cdr3_aa: CASSGREGSGYEQYF
j_call: TRBJ1-4; v_call: TRBV7-6; clone_size: -; d_call: TRBD1; cdr3_nt: TGTGCCAGCAGTCCCGGGACAGGGGATGAAAAACTGTTTTTT; cdr3_aa: CASSPGTGDEKLFF
j_call: TRBJ1-1; v_call: TRBV4-1; clone_size: -; d_call: -; cdr3_nt: TGCGCCAGCAGCCAAGAATATCCTTTAACAGCCTATTTT; cdr3_aa: CASSQEYPLTAYF
j_call: TRBJ2-7; v_call: TRBV27; clone_size: -; d_call: -; cdr3_nt: TGTGCCAGCAGTTTATTCTCCGGGTCGGGGTGGGAGCAGTACTTC; cdr3_aa: CASSLFSGSGWEQYF
j_call: TRBJ2-7; v_call: TRBV28; clone_size: -; d_call: -; cdr3_nt: TGTGCCAGCAGTTCTTTTAGTCTGGGGAAAACCTACGAGCAGTACTTC; cdr3_aa: CASSSFSLGKTYEQYF
j_call: TRBJ2-7; v_call: TRBV11-2; clone_size: -; d_call: TRBD2; cdr3_nt: TGTGCCAGCAGCCCGCCTAGCGGATCCTACGAGCAGTACTTC; cdr3_aa: CASSPPSGSYEQYF
j_call: TRBJ2-7; v_call: TRBV11-1; clone_size: -; d_call: TRBD2; cdr3_nt: TGTGCCAGCAGCCCGCCTAGCGGATCCTACGAGCAGTACTTC; cdr3_aa: CASSPPSGSYEQYF
j_call: TRBJ2-7; v_call: TRBV14; clone_size: -; d_call: -; cdr3_nt: TGTGCCAGCAGCCAGCCCACAGAGAGCTCCTACGAGCAGTACTTC; cdr3_aa: CASSQPTESSYEQYF
j_call: TRBJ1-2; v_call: TRBV7-9; clone_size: -; d_call: -; cdr3_nt: TGTGCCAGCAGCTTAGAGGTTCCGGACAATGGCTACACCTTC; cdr3_aa: CASSLEVPDNGYTF
j_call: TRBJ1-5; v_call: TRBV19; clone_size: -; d_call: TRBD1; cdr3_nt: TGTGCCAGTAGTTCGTCCAGGGACAGTCAGCCCCAGCATTTT; cdr3_aa: CASSSSRDSQPQHF
j_call: TRBJ2-1; v_call: TRBV29-1; clone_size: -; d_call: TRBD1; cdr3_nt: TGCAGCGTTGTGCCCCAGGACAGGGCCCTCCGCTCCTACAATGAGCAGTTCTTC; cdr3_aa: CSVVPQDRALRSYNEQFF
j_call: TRBJ1-1; v_call: TRBV27; clone_size: -; d_call: TRBD1; cdr3_nt: TGTGCCAGCAGTTTATTGTCCAGGGGGGAGAACACTGAAGCTTTCTTT; cdr3_aa: CASSLLSRGENTEAFF
j_call: TRBJ2-7; v_call: TRBV29-1; clone_size: -; d_call: -; cdr3_nt: TGCAGCGTTGAAGCCAGCTCCTACGAGCAGTACTTC; cdr3_aa: CSVEASSYEQYF
j_call: TRBJ1-1; v_call: TRBV28; clone_size: -; d_call: -; cdr3_nt: TGTGCCAGCAGTTTAGGTGGGGACCGGAACACTGAAGCTTTCTTT; cdr3_aa: CASSLGGDRNTEAFF
j_call: TRBJ1-2; v_call: TRBV28; clone_size: -; d_call: -; cdr3_nt: TGTGCCAGCAGCTTCCCGCTCTATGGCTACACCTTC; cdr3_aa: CASSFPLYGYTF
j_call: TRBJ2-1; v_call: TRBV15; clone_size: -; d_call: TRBD2; cdr3_nt: TGTGCCACCAGCCAATTACCGGGACTAGACCATGAGCAGTTCTTC; cdr3_aa: CATSQLPGLDHEQFF
j_call: TRBJ2-1; v_call: TRBV7-9; clone_size: -; d_call: -; cdr3_nt: TGTGCCAGCAGCCCCCGCGGTGGGAATGAGCAGTTCTTC; cdr3_aa: CASSPRGGNEQFF
j_call: TRBJ1-1; v_call: TRBV6-5; clone_size: -; d_call: -; cdr3_nt: TGTGCCAGCACCTTGGGGGTTAACACTGAAGCTTTCTTT; cdr3_aa: CASTLGVNTEAFF
j_call: TRBJ2-1; v_call: TRBV4-1; clone_size: -; d_call: TRBD2; cdr3_nt: TGCGCCAGCAGGGACACTAGCGGGAGACGGAATGAGCAGTTCTTC; cdr3_aa: CASRDTSGRRNEQFF
j_call: TRBJ2-7; v_call: TRBV7-9; clone_size: -; d_call: -; cdr3_nt: TGTGCCAGCAGGTCGGACAGCTACGAGCAGTACTTC; cdr3_aa: CASRSDSYEQYF
j_call: TRBJ2-3; v_call: TRBV2; clone_size: once; d_call: -; cdr3_nt: TGTGCCAGCAGTGTCACAGAGGGATTCCAGGTGGATACGCAGTATTTT; cdr3_aa: CASSVTEGFQVDTQYF
j_call: TRBJ2-7; v_call: TRBV9; clone_size: -; d_call: TRBD2; cdr3_nt: TGTGCCAGCAGCCCGAGACTAGCGGGATCCTCCTACGAGCAGTACTTC; cdr3_aa: CASSPRLAGSSYEQYF
j_call: TRBJ2-3; v_call: TRBV7-9; clone_size: -; d_call: -; cdr3_nt: TGTGCCAGCAGCTTAGCCGCTAGCACAGATACGCAGTATTTT; cdr3_aa: CASSLAASTDTQYF
j_call: TRBJ1-2; v_call: TRBV5-8; clone_size: -; d_call: -; cdr3_nt: TGTGCCAGCAGCTTCGAAGCGGGCTACACCTTC; cdr3_aa: CASSFEAGYTF
j_call: TRBJ1-2; v_call: TRBV11-2; clone_size: -; d_call: -; cdr3_nt: TGTGCCAGCAGCTTAGGAGAGATGGACATTTATGGCTACACCTTC; cdr3_aa: CASSLGEMDIYGYTF
j_call: TRBJ2-2; v_call: TRBV28; clone_size: -; d_call: -; cdr3_nt: TGTGCCAGCAGTTGGTCAGGGGAGGACGGGGAGCTGTTTTTT; cdr3_aa: CASSWSGEDGELFF
j_call: TRBJ1-3; v_call: TRBV11-3; clone_size: -; d_call: -; cdr3_nt: TGTGCCAGCAGCCTCGGAAACACCATATATTTT; cdr3_aa: CASSLGNTIYF
j_call: TRBJ2-7; v_call: TRBV27; clone_size: -; d_call: -; cdr3_nt: TGTGCCAGCAGTTCAAGCGGTCGTGAGCAGTACTTC; cdr3_aa: CASSSSGREQYF
j_call: TRBJ2-7; v_call: TRBV5-1; clone_size: -; d_call: -; cdr3_nt: TGCGCCAGCAGCTTTTTCGGACAGACCTACGAGCAGTACTTC; cdr3_aa: CASSFFGQTYEQYF
j_call: TRBJ2-2; v_call: TRBV5-6; clone_size: -; d_call: -; cdr3_nt: TGTGCCAGCAGCTCCCCAGAAGAGAACACCGGGGAGCTGTTTTTT; cdr3_aa: CASSSPEENTGELFF
j_call: TRBJ2-1; v_call: TRBV27; clone_size: -; d_call: -; cdr3_nt: TGTGCCAGCAGTACCGGGCTGGAGGAGCAGTTCTTC; cdr3_aa: CASSTGLEEQFF